The 12 T cell receptor beta chains below all came from one sample that was sequenced in a study of blood T cell repertoires in COVID-19. The assay was immunoSEQ multiplex PCR, and TCRdb's table has in-frame clones only and misses some. The data contain around 300,000 clones, around 89% of them singletons. Sequencing was done on a sample of peripheral blood. The receptors were gathered from a woman aged 45-65 years with active or convalescent COVID-19.

The V and J genes are TRBV24-1 and TRBJ2-7; possible D gene TRBD2, 6 bases. Trimming took 5 bases from V and 5 from J, leaving 12 bases between them. The CDR3 covers 13 residues. CDR1 KGHDR and CDR2 SFDVKD come from the germline V gene. CDR3 bases: TGTGCCACCAGTGGGGCGGGGTCCAACGAGCAGTACTTC. Its translation is CATSGAGSNEQYF.

The chain couples TRBV11-2 to TRBJ2-1; 9 bases align to TRBD2. The V segment lost 4 bases and the J segment 4 bases; nucleotides outside the gene matches: 8. Germline CDR1 reads SGHAT; CDR2 reads FQNNGV. The CDR3 is 16 residues long. The CDR3 reads CASSSFRGRDYNEQFF. CDR3 nucleotides: TGTGCCAGCAGCTCGTTCCGCGGGAGGGATTACAATGAGCAGTTCTTC.

The chain combines TRBV30 with TRBJ1-6; no firm D call. The CDR3 sequence is 13 residues long. The V and J ends lost 3 bases and 10 bases respectively, with 13 bases between them. Germline-derived CDR1 and CDR2 are GTSNPN and SVGIG (reference sequence). The chain's CDR3 is CAWRVGRGSPLHF. CDR3 bases: TGTGCCTGGAGGGTAGGGCGCGGGTCACCCCTCCACTTT. Supplemented by reference TRBV30 and TRBJ1-6, the full variable domain reads SQTIHQWPATLVQPVGSPLSLECTVEGTSNPNLYWYRQAAGRGLQLLFYSVGIGQISSEVPQNLSASRPQDRQFILSSKKLLLSDSGFYLCAWRVGRGSPLHFGNGTRLTVT.

The chain couples TRBV6-5 to TRBJ1-5; TRBD1 might be the D (5 bases). Per germline, CDR1 MNHEY and CDR2 SVGAGI. V gave up 7 bases and J gave up 2 bases, with 15 bases separating them. This CDR3 contains 15 residues. Written as DNA, the CDR3 is TGTGCCAGCACTTATATCGGGGGGGGCAATCAGCCCCAGCATTTT. Protein sequence: CASTYIGGGNQPQHF.

This chain links TRBV29-1 with TRBJ2-7, with TRBD1 matching over 8 bases. V lost 7 bases to trimming and J lost 3 bases; unmatched junction nucleotides: 11. This CDR3 is built from 14 residues. CDR1 SQVTM and CDR2 ANQGSEA come from the germline V gene. As DNA, the CDR3 is TGCAGCGCCTTTACCGGGACAGGAGTCTACGAGCAGTACTTC. It is translated as CSAFTGTGVYEQYF.

The chain couples TRBV29-1 to TRBJ2-7; 8 bases are shared with TRBD2. J was trimmed by 6 bases and V by 7 bases; bases with no gene match: 14. Germline V gives CDR1 SQVTM, CDR2 ANQGSEA. This CDR3 region has 14 residues. The CDR3 bases are TGCAGCGCTGGAGGCAGCGGGAGATCGGGCGAGCAGTACTTC. Amino acids: CSAGGSGRSGEQYF.

This chain joins TRBV19 and TRBJ2-5, with unresolved D. The CDR3 runs to 14 residues. Germline V gives CDR1 LNHDA, CDR2 SQIVND (reference sequence). Trimming removed 3 bases at V and 2 bases at J, with 10 bases between. CDR3: CASSISQTQETQYF. CDR3 DNA: TGTGCCAGTAGTATTTCCCAGACACAAGAGACCCAGTACTTC.

This chain joins TRBV6-6 and TRBJ1-5; D is undetermined. V was pared by 4 bases and J by 0 bases, with 7 bases between. The CDR3 is made up of 14 amino acids. The germline V gene encodes CDR1 MNHNY and CDR2 SVGAGI (reference sequence). CDR3 sequence (DNA): TGTGCCAGCAGTTCCGTAGATAGCAATCAGCCCCAGCATTTT. This gives the protein CASSSVDSNQPQHF.

J is TRBJ1-5 and V is TRBV30; 8 bases fit TRBD1. Germline CDR1 and CDR2: GTSNPN and SVGIG (reference sequence). This CDR3 spans 13 amino acids. Losses at the gene ends were 1 base for V and 11 bases for J; bases not matched to a gene: 7. CDR3 sequence: CAWSGGTGGTQHF. CDR3 sequence (DNA): TGTGCCTGGAGTGGAGGGACAGGTGGGACCCAGCATTTT.

The chain recombines TRBV10-3 with TRBJ2-7, with D tentatively TRBD1 (5 bases). V was trimmed by 0 bases and J by 6 bases, leaving 18 bases between them. Germline CDR1 and CDR2: ENHRY and SYGVKD. The CDR3 totals 16 residues. The CDR3 bases are TGTGCCATCAGTGAGTCGAGTTCGGGCAGGGTCTTCGAGCAGTACTTC. It yields the protein CAISESSSGRVFEQYF.

The chain joins TRBV27 to TRBJ1-1, with a possible D match to TRBD1 (6 bases). Trimming pared 3 bases from V and 4 bases from J, leaving 9 bases between. There are 13 residues in the CDR3. Germline lookup yields CDR1 MNHEY and CDR2 SMNVEV (reference sequence). The CDR3 is CASSFRGSTEAFF. The CDR3 DNA follows: TGTGCCAGCAGTTTTAGGGGGAGCACTGAAGCTTTCTTT.

The J gene is TRBJ1-4, the V gene TRBV27; perhaps TRBD1 as D (6 bases). The V end lost 5 bases, the J end lost 5 bases, and 27 bases lay between the germline ends. The CDR3 is made up of 19 amino acids. Germline CDR1 reads MNHEY; CDR2 reads SMNVEV (reference sequence). The DNA for the CDR3 is TGTGCCAGCAGTGCTTCCAGACAGGCCCACGTGCGTCCGAATGAAAAACTGTTTTTT. This gives the protein CASSASRQAHVRPNEKLFF.